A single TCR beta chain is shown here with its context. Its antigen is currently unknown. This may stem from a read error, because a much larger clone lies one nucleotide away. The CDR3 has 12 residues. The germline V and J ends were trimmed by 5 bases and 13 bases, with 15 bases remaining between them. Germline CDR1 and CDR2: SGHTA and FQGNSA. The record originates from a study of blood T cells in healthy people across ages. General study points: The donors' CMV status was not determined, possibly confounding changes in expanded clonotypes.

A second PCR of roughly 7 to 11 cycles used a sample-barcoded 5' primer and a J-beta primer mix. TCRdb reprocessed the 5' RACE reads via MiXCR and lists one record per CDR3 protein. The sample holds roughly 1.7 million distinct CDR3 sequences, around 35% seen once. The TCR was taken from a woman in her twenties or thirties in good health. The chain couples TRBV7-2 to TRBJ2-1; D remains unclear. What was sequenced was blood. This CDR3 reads CASSRPPETQFF. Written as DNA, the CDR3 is TGTGCCAGCAGCCGCCCCCCGGAGACCCAGTTCTTC.